Listed below are T cell receptor beta chains from one sample, sequenced in a study of molecular identifiers for immune sequencing clone quantification. TCRdb redid the calling of the PCR reads with MiXCR, one entry per CDR3 protein. This table has roughly 630,000 distinct CDR3 sequences, around 25% appearing once. Source material: naive CD8+ T cells from blood, with Jurkat cell RNA spiked in. These receptors were taken from a human donor in good health. Some libraries in this study had Jurkat cell RNA spiked in. The CDR3 runs from the conserved cysteine through the conserved F or W. The D gene is left open where the match is weak. Clone size is given for some rows only: seen once, a few or many times, or a class if the clone is expanded.

j_call d_call clone_size v_call cdr3_nt cdr3_aa
TRBJ2-7 TRBD1 - TRBV19 TGTGCCAGTAGTACATACCCTACAGGGGCCTACGAGCAGTACTTC CASSTYPTGAYEQYF
TRBJ2-2 - - TRBV27 TGTGCCAGCAGTTTTGGGACGACAGCCGGGGAGCTGCTTTTT CASSFGTTAGELLF
TRBJ2-1 TRBD2 few TRBV7-9 TGTGCCAGCAGCCCAGGGGCGGGGGGGCTAAATTCCTACAATGAGCAGTTCTTC CASSPGAGGLNSYNEQFF
TRBJ1-4 TRBD1 many TRBV7-9 TGTGCCAGCAGCTTATCGGGACAGGGGTACGAAAAACTGTTTTTT CASSLSGQGYEKLFF
TRBJ1-5 - many TRBV19 TGTGCCAGTAGTATGACGGAATATAGCAATCAGCCCCAGCATTTT CASSMTEYSNQPQHF
TRBJ2-6 TRBD1 few TRBV2 TGTGCCAGCAGCAGGGACAGGGACTACTCTGGGGCCAACGTCCTGACTTTC CASSRDRDYSGANVLTF
TRBJ2-1 TRBD1 - TRBV5-6 TGTGCCAGCAGCTTGGACAGGGGCGCCGTTGGTGGGCAGTTCTTC CASSLDRGAVGGQFF
TRBJ2-7 TRBD1 many TRBV20-1 TGCAGTGCTAGCGACAGGGTGTCCTACGAGCAGTACTTC CSASDRVSYEQYF
TRBJ2-2 - many TRBV20-1 TGCAGTGCTAGAGGGAAGGGACGGGAAAACACCGGGGAGCTGTTTTTT CSARGKGRENTGELFF
TRBJ2-6 TRBD1 many TRBV5-1 TGCGCCAGCAGCTTGGGGGACAGGGGTCTCTCTGGGGCCAACGTCCTGACTTTC CASSLGDRGLSGANVLTF
TRBJ1-1 - few TRBV6-2/TRBV6-3 TGTGCCAGCAGTTACACGGACACCATGAACACTGAAGCTTTCTTT CASSYTDTMNTEAFF
TRBJ1-1 - - TRBV28 TGTGCCAGCAGTTTACCACCCCCAAGGGCGGTGATACGCACTGAAGCTTTCTTT CASSLPPPRAVIRTEAFF
TRBJ1-1 - - TRBV19 TGTGCCAGTAGTATGGGGGGGTTCGACACTGAAGCTTTCTTT CASSMGGFDTEAFF
TRBJ1-4 - many TRBV6-5 TGTGCCAGCACCGGGACGGAGAATGAAAAACTGTTTTTT CASTGTENEKLFF
TRBJ2-1 TRBD1 few TRBV29-1 TGCAGCGCTATGGGACAGGCAAGCTCCTACAATGAGCAGTTCTTC CSAMGQASSYNEQFF
TRBJ1-1 TRBD1 many TRBV13 TGTGCCAGCAGCCCACAGGGGGCTGGGGGCACTGAAGCTTTCTTT CASSPQGAGGTEAFF
TRBJ2-7 TRBD1 - TRBV28 TGTGCCAGCACCTCGGACAGGGGGCGGTACGAGCAGTACTTC CASTSDRGRYEQYF
TRBJ1-4 - - TRBV4-1 TGCGCCAGCAGCCAAGGTTTAGGAACTAATGAAAAGCTGTTTTTT CASSQGLGTNEKLFF
TRBJ2-3 - - TRBV12-3/TRBV12-4 TGTGCCAGCAGATCTAGTTTCGGGGGCCTAACGGGCACAGATACGCAGTATTTT CASRSSFGGLTGTDTQYF
TRBJ1-6 - many TRBV7-9 TGTGCCAGCAGCTTATTGGGACAATCACCCCTCCACTTT CASSLLGQSPLHF
TRBJ2-3 TRBD2 few TRBV13 TGTGCCAGCAGCTTCGGTCTAGCGGACACAGATACGCAGTATTTT CASSFGLADTDTQYF
TRBJ1-2 - many TRBV6-2/TRBV6-3 TGTGCCAGCAGTTACCCGCCCTGGGACATTACCTATGGCTACACCTTC CASSYPPWDITYGYTF
TRBJ2-7 TRBD2 many TRBV6-5 TGTGCCAGCAGTTACGGGGCGGGAGGGTCAACCTACGAGCAGTACTTC CASSYGAGGSTYEQYF
TRBJ2-5 - few TRBV6-2/TRBV6-3 TGTGCCAGCACCACGTGGGAACACCAAGAGACCCAGTACTTC CASTTWEHQETQYF
TRBJ2-3 TRBD2 many TRBV7-2 TGTGCCAGCAGCTCCATTTCTAGCGGGAGTTGGTGGAATACGCAGTATTTT CASSSISSGSWWNTQYF
TRBJ2-1 - - TRBV7-6 TGTGCCAGCGGCTTAGTAGTGTATGAGCAGTTCTTC CASGLVVYEQFF
TRBJ2-7 TRBD2 few TRBV29-1 TGCAGCGTCTTTACTAGCGGTCTCTACGAGCAGTACTTC CSVFTSGLYEQYF
TRBJ2-2 - many TRBV27 TGTGCCAGCAGTTTGTTCGGCGGCGGGGAGCTGTTTTTT CASSLFGGGELFF
TRBJ2-3 TRBD2 few TRBV27 TGTGCCAGCAGTTACCTAGCGGGGTACACAGATACGCAGTATTTT CASSYLAGYTDTQYF
TRBJ2-5 TRBD2 few TRBV18 TGTGCCAGCTCACCACCGGGTCTAGCGGGAGAAGAGACCCAGTACTTC CASSPPGLAGEETQYF
TRBJ2-7 TRBD2 few TRBV27 TGTGCCAGCAGTTTAGATAGCGGGGACTACGAGCAGTACTTC CASSLDSGDYEQYF
TRBJ2-4 - few TRBV5-4 TGTGCCAGCAGCCTAGGACAGTGGCCAGAACTAGCCAAAAACATTCAGTACTTC CASSLGQWPELAKNIQYF
TRBJ2-3 - - TRBV4-1 TGCGCCAGCAGCCAAGAGGGGGGTGGGGGACTTACGCAGTATTTT CASSQEGGGGLTQYF
TRBJ1-6 - many TRBV20-1 TGCAGTGCCGGAGGAGACGCTAATAATTCACCCCTCCACTTT CSAGGDANNSPLHF
TRBJ1-1 - many TRBV30 TGTGCCTGGAGGGGGCGGCTGGGGATGGGGAACACTGAAGCTTTCTTT CAWRGRLGMGNTEAFF
TRBJ2-5 TRBD1 few TRBV19 TGTGCCAGTAGTATAGGGACAGGGGTGGAAGAGACCCAGTACTTC CASSIGTGVEETQYF
TRBJ1-1 - - TRBV30 TGTGCCTGGAACACCGACACTGAAGCTTCCTTT CAWNTDTEASF
TRBJ1-2 TRBD1 few TRBV27 TGTGCCAGCAGTTTAACAGGGGGTATCGGCTATGGCTACACCTTC CASSLTGGIGYGYTF
TRBJ2-2 - - TRBV3-1 TGTGCCAGCAGCCTAAACCCAGGTGACACCGGGGAGCTGATTTTT CASSLNPGDTGELIF
TRBJ2-7 - many TRBV11-2 TGTGCCAGCAGCCCGACCGGGACGCCGTCCGACGAGCAGTACTTC CASSPTGTPSDEQYF
TRBJ2-1 - - TRBV12-3/TRBV12-4 TGTGCCACCTCTTCTGGTAATCGTCCGTTCTTC CATSSGNRPFF
TRBJ2-7 TRBD1 - TRBV4-3 TGCGCCAGCAGCCATGCTCGGACAGGGGGCGGTGAGCAGCACTTC CASSHARTGGGEQHF
TRBJ2-3 - few TRBV6-2/TRBV6-3 TGTGCCAGCGAGGGCCGTAATACGCAGTATTTT CASEGRNTQYF
TRBJ2-2 TRBD1 - TRBV20-1 TGCAGTGCTAGAGAAAGGGGGCGCAGGACCGAGGAGCTGTTTTTT CSARERGRRTEELFF
TRBJ2-7 - - TRBV7-2 TGTGCCAGCAGCGATAGTCTGGGGATAGGCTACTGCGAGCAGTACTTC CASSDSLGIGYCEQYF
TRBJ2-3 - many TRBV28 TGTGCCAGCAGGTCTGCAGATACGCAGTATTTT CASRSADTQYF
TRBJ2-2 TRBD2 - TRBV19 TGTGCCAGTAGTACGGGACTAGCCACCGGGGAGCTGTTTTTT CASSTGLATGELFF
TRBJ2-7 - - TRBV7-2 TGTGCCAGCAGCCCGGAGGGGGGGGGGAGTTACGAGCAGTACTTC CASSPEGGGSYEQYF
TRBJ1-4 TRBD1 few TRBV30 TGTGCCTGGAGAGGACAGGGTAATGAAAAACTGTTTTTT CAWRGQGNEKLFF
TRBJ2-7 - - TRBV19 TGTGCCAGTAGTATAGTGGCTAGCGACCCCTACGAGCAGTACTTC CASSIVASDPYEQYF
TRBJ2-2 TRBD2 - TRBV3-1 TGTGCCAGCAGCCCCTTAATTAGCGGGAGGGCCCCCTGGGAGCTGTTTTTT CASSPLISGRAPWELFF
TRBJ2-1 - - TRBV14 TGTGCCAGCAGCCTAGAGGCGCGGGTGAGCTCCTACAATGAGCAGTTCTTC CASSLEARVSSYNEQFF
TRBJ2-2 TRBD2 - TRBV7-9 TGTGCCAGCAGCAAACTAGCGGGAGTCCCCGGGGAGCTGTTTTTT CASSKLAGVPGELFF
TRBJ2-3 - - TRBV19 TGTGCCAGTAGTAGGGGGAGCCCCCCAGATACGCAGTATTTT CASSRGSPPDTQYF
TRBJ2-5 - - TRBV13 TGTGCCAGCAGCTTAGCTGACTCCGTATTAGAGACCCAGTACTTC CASSLADSVLETQYF
TRBJ1-1 TRBD1 - TRBV7-9 TGTGCCAGCAGCCCTCTAGACAGGGGCTTGAACGCTGAAGCTTTCTTT CASSPLDRGLNAEAFF
TRBJ2-3 - few TRBV19 TGTGCCAGTAGTATGGTGGCAGGGGCTACAGATACGCAGTATTTT CASSMVAGATDTQYF
TRBJ2-5 TRBD2 many TRBV28 TGTGCCAGCAGTTTCCGGCTAGCGGGAGGGTTCTCACAAGAGACCCAGTACTTC CASSFRLAGGFSQETQYF
TRBJ2-1 TRBD2 - TRBV20-1 TGCAGTGCTAGAAGGCTAGCGGACCCCTACAATGAGCAGTTCTTC CSARRLADPYNEQFF
TRBJ2-1 - many TRBV11-2 TGTGCCAGCAGCTTAGGAGGACCCGCGGATGAGCAGTTCTTC CASSLGGPADEQFF